The next 6 T cell receptor beta chains were all read from a single sample in a study of shared clonotypes between healthy human individuals. Using immunoSEQ multiplex PCR, the repertoire was profiled, and TCRdb retains in-frame clones only, with some absent. The sample lists roughly 720,000 clones, 90% occurring once. The sample comprised memory CD8+ T cells from PBMCs. As to subset: CD45RO+ cells pooled with CCR7-negative TemRA cells. The receptor source for this set is a man aged 18-30 years in good health. Some clones in this sample may be carry-over from other donors' samples.

The V gene is TRBV7-9, the J gene TRBJ2-7, with D unclear. The CDR3 covers 12 residues. The ends were cut back, 4 bases at V and 2 bases at J, with 6 bases in the middle. Germline values: CDR1 SEHNR, CDR2 FQNEAQ (reference sequence). The CDR3 sequence is CASSSAAYEQYF. Written as DNA, the CDR3 is TGTGCCAGCAGCTCGGCGGCCTACGAGCAGTACTTC.

The rearrangement uses TRBV5-6 and TRBJ2-1, with D possibly TRBD1 on 5 matching bases. The CDR3 covers 14 residues. Trimming shortened V by 4 bases and J by 5 bases, and 13 bases separated the two germline ends. Germline V gene lookup returns CDR1 SGHDT and CDR2 YYEEEE. CDR3 region: CASSPRQNDNEQFF. DNA of the CDR3: TGTGCCAGCAGCCCCAGACAGAACGACAATGAGCAGTTCTTC.

This clone was recorded only once. The V and J genes are TRBV29-1 and TRBJ2-7; 13 bases are shared with TRBD2. The germline CDR1 and CDR2 sequences are SQVTM and ANQGSEA. The J segment lost 0 bases and the V segment lost 4 bases, leaving 3 bases of the junction unmatched. This CDR3 is 15 amino acids long. CDR3 DNA: TGCAGCGTTGCGGGGACTAGCGGGGCCTCCTACGAGCAGTACTTC. This gives the protein CSVAGTSGASYEQYF.

V gene TRBV29-1 combines with J gene TRBJ2-2; weak D call: TRBD1 (5 bases). The CDR3 spans 13 residues. The V end was cut by 6 bases, the J end by 4 bases, with 12 bases between. Germline assignment: CDR1 SQVTM and CDR2 ANQGSEA. CDR3 bases: TGCAGCGTACACGACAGCACCACCGGGGAGCTGTTTTTT. Amino acids: CSVHDSTTGELFF.

The V call is TRBV28, the J call TRBJ1-5; 9 bases map to TRBD1. The J segment lost 11 bases and the V segment lost 3 bases, leaving 11 bases of the junction unmatched. Germline loops: CDR1 MDHEN, CDR2 SYDVKM. The CDR3 spans 15 residues. The CDR3 DNA is TGTGCCAGCAGTTTCCCAAGACAGGGGGGGGTTGCCCAGCATTTT. Residues: CASSFPRQGGVAQHF.

The genes are TRBV18 and TRBJ1-5; possibly TRBD1 for D (6 bases). The CDR3 loop spans 14 amino acids. Germline assignment: CDR1 KGHSH and CDR2 LQKENI. The V end lost 6 bases, the J end lost 2 bases, and 11 bases lay between the germline ends. The CDR3 sequence: CASSEGGGNQPQHF. In DNA form, the CDR3 reads TGTGCCAGCTCCGAAGGGGGGGGCAATCAGCCCCAGCATTTT.